The T cell receptor (beta chain) under discussion was sequenced for a study of T-cell reconstitution after alpha-beta-depleted transplantation in children. Study findings and constraints: T cells produced anew were the main source of T-cell counts and diversity one year after transplant. Where alpha-beta T cells came from about two months after transplant was reportedly several hundred expanded graft clones. Some patients' high day-60 TCRbeta diversity was traced to surviving recipient T cells and thymic progenitors.

Unique molecular identifiers were used to barcode this TCRbeta library. TCRdb fed the PCR reads into MiXCR, producing one record per CDR3 protein. The sample lists hundreds of thousands of distinct CDR3 sequences; 7.5% to 9.5% were seen once. The CDR3 extends over 15 amino acids. Trimming left V 6 bases short and J 13 bases short, with 28 bases between. This clonotype was seen more than once but under ten times. Its cognate antigen is unknown. The material was PBMCs, mostly from graft donor cells, obtained 180 days after TCRalphabeta/CD19-depleted stem cell transplant. The clonotype was recovered from a male patient between 10 and 17 years old who had a stem cell transplant for acute lymphoblastic leukemia, so the T cells may come from the graft donor. The chain recombines TRBV12-3 or TRBV12-4 with TRBJ2-7, with TRBD2 as a possible D gene (7 bases). CDR3 in amino acids: CASRTGGGAPEQLYF. CDR3 bases: TGTGCCAGCAGAACTGGTGGGGGGGCCCCAGAGCAGCTTTACTTC.